Shown below are 10 T cell receptor beta chains from a single sample sequenced in a study of blood T cell repertoires in COVID-19. Measured with immunoSEQ multiplex PCR; TCRdb has only the in-frame clones, and not every one. Of under 400,000 clones detected, 85% to 90% appear once; the ten largest clones hold roughly 2.9%. The sample consisted of peripheral blood. Receptor source: a woman in her twenties or thirties with COVID-19, enrolled during active disease.

The chain uses TRBV29-1 and TRBJ1-1, with 9 bases identical to TRBD1. With V trimmed by 4 bases and J by 12 bases, 3 bases remained unmatched. This CDR3 region has 10 residues. Looked up from germline, CDR1 is SQVTM and CDR2 is ANQGSEA. The CDR3 is CSVGQGESFF. Here the CDR3 DNA reads TGCAGCGTTGGACAGGGGGAGTCTTTCTTT.

The chain is built from TRBV5-1 and TRBJ2-2; tentatively, D is TRBD1 (6 bases). CDR1 is SGHRS, CDR2 YFSETQ, per germline. Trimming shortened V by 4 bases and J by 5 bases, and 12 bases separated the two germline ends. The CDR3 is made up of 14 amino acids. CDR3 region: CASSPQGSTGELFF. The DNA for the CDR3 is TGCGCCAGCAGCCCTCAGGGGAGTACCGGGGAGCTGTTTTTT.

The chain uses TRBV6-5 and TRBJ2-1; 8 bases match TRBD2. In germline, CDR1 is MNHEY, CDR2 SVGAGI. The CDR3 contains 15 residues. The V segment lost 5 bases and the J segment 8 bases; nucleotides outside the gene matches: 11. In DNA, the CDR3 is TGTGCCAGCAGTCCCCAGGGACTAGGGAACGATGAGCAGTTCTTC. It codes for CASSPQGLGNDEQFF.

The chain carries TRBV7-2 and TRBJ2-2, with 9 bases fitting TRBD1. CDR3 length equals 15 residues. CDR1 and CDR2 from the germline V gene are SGHTA and FQGNSA. After removal of 5 bases from V and 6 bases from J, the junction contained 7 bases not matched to a gene. The CDR3 reads CASSPGTGKAGELFF. In DNA form, the CDR3 reads TGTGCCAGCAGCCCAGGGACAGGGAAAGCCGGGGAGCTGTTTTTT. Full variable domain (outside the CDR3, taken from reference TRBV7-2 and TRBJ2-2): GAGVSQSPSNKVTEKGKDVELRCDPISGHTALYWYRQSLGQGLEFLIYFQGNSAPDKSGLPSDRFSAERTGGSVSTLTIQRTQQEDSAVYLCASSPGTGKAGELFFGEGSRLTVL.

The rearrangement uses TRBV28 and TRBJ2-3, with D possibly matching TRBD2 (9 bases). The CDR3 has 18 residues. The ends were cut back, 5 bases at V and 2 bases at J, with 23 bases in the middle. The germline V gene encodes CDR1 MDHEN and CDR2 SYDVKM. The CDR3 loop is CASSHWQGAGGDTDTQYF. CDR3 coding DNA: TGTGCCAGCAGTCACTGGCAGGGGGCGGGAGGGGACACAGATACGCAGTATTTT.

This clone appeared a single time. The chain has TRBV5-4 and TRBJ2-7; weak D call: TRBD2 (6 bases). V dropped 0 bases and J dropped 1 base, with 14 bases sitting between them. The germline CDR1 and CDR2 sequences are SGHNT and YYREEE (reference sequence). This CDR3 comprises 16 residues. The CDR3 bases are TGTGCCAGCAGCTTGGGTCCCGGGAGTAAATCCTACGAGCAGTACTTC. Amino acids: CASSLGPGSKSYEQYF.

The rearrangement links TRBV5-1 to TRBJ2-3; 7 positions agree with TRBD1. V trimming: 6 bases; J trimming: 1 base; junction bases outside the gene matches: 5. The CDR3 length is 14 residues. CDR1 is SGHRS and CDR2 is YFSETQ in the germline V gene. The CDR3 region has the DNA TGCGCCAGCAAGGATACAGGGGGCACAGATACGCAGTATTTT. It translates to CASKDTGGTDTQYF.

The J gene is TRBJ1-1, the V gene TRBV5-5; tentatively, D is TRBD1 (6 bases). This CDR3 has 14 amino acids. Germline CDR1 SGHKS, CDR2 YYEKEE (reference sequence). The germline V and J ends were trimmed by 4 bases and 5 bases, with 15 bases remaining between them. DNA of the CDR3: TGTGCCAGCAGCAGAGTGGACAGAGGAACTGAAGCTTTCTTT. It is translated as CASSRVDRGTEAFF. The full variable domain, its missing parts supplied by reference TRBV5-5 and TRBJ1-1, is DAGVTQSPTHLIKTRGQQVTLRCSPISGHKSVSWYQQVLGQGPQFIFQYYEKEERGRGNFPDRFSARQFPNYSSELNVNALLLGDSALYLCASSRVDRGTEAFFGQGTRLTVV.

There are many counts of this clone. The rearrangement links TRBV5-1 to TRBJ1-1; D is perhaps TRBD1 (5 bases). The V end was cut by 0 bases, the J end by 13 bases, with 13 bases between. The germline gives CDR1 SGHRS, CDR2 YFSETQ. This CDR3 comprises 12 residues. The CDR3 coding sequence is TGCGCCAGCAGCTTGGGGGCAGGGTCAGGTTTCTTT. The encoded protein is CASSLGAGSGFF.

The gene calls are TRBV10-1 and TRBJ1-1; D is possibly TRBD1 (6 bases). Trimming took off 4 bases at V and 2 bases at J, with 11 bases between the two ends. Germline-derived CDR1 and CDR2 are WNHNN and SYGVQD (reference sequence). The CDR3 spans 14 residues. The CDR3, as DNA: TGCGCCAGCAGTGCGAACAGGGTTAACACTGAAGCTTTCTTT. Translation: CASSANRVNTEAFF.